At least ten counts were recorded for the clone carrying this T cell receptor (beta chain). Its cognate antigen is unknown. One end of the junction fails to match germline, which may point to a read error. Individual cDNA molecules received unique molecular identifiers. MiXCR, run by TCRdb on the 5' RACE reads, gives a single entry per CDR3 protein. The top ten clones hold approximately 13% of a sample with about 52,000 distinct CDR3 sequences, approximately 10% of them seen once. The data stem from a study of early T cells in non-severe SARS-CoV-2 infection. Study at large: From unsorted whole blood, bulk RNA was sequenced, and the chains remained unpaired.

General study points: Matching with VDJdb favored anti-spike CD8 responses (missing private and CD4 specificities).

Germline V gene lookup returns CDR1 MNHEY and CDR2 SVGAGI. The CDR3 has 13 amino acids. The chain carries TRBV6-5 and TRBJ2-7; unclear D gene. The sample taken for sequencing was whole blood. This receptor was obtained from an adult who was a healthcare worker with PCR-confirmed SARS-CoV-2 infection or an uninfected control (not recorded which). The CDR3 bases are TGTGCCAGCAGTTACTCTGGAGATCGACGGAGACACTTC. It yields the protein CASSYSGDRRRHF.